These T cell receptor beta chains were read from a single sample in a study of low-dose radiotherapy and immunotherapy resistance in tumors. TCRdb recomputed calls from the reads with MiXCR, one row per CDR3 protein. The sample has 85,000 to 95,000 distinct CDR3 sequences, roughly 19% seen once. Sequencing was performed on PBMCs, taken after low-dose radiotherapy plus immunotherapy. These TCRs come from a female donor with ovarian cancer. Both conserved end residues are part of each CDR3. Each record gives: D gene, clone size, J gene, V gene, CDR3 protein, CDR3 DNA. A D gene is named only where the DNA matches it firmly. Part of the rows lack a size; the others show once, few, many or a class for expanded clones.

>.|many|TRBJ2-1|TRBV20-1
CSARGEAGRNEQFF
TGCAGTGCTAGAGGAGAAGCAGGAAGGAATGAGCAGTTCTTC
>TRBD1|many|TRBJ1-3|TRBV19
CATGTGGNTIYF
TGTGCCACCGGGACAGGGGGAAACACCATATATTTT
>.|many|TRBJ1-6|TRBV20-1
CSARGTRGDSPLHF
TGCAGTGCTAGAGGGACCCGAGGGGATTCACCCCTCCACTTT
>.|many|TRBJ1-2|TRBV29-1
CSVSSSNYGYTF
TGCAGCGTATCCAGCTCTAACTATGGCTACACCTTC
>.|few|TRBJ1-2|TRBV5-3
CASSTVGDHTEGYTF
TGTGCCAGCAGCACCGTCGGGGACCACACGGAGGGCTACACCTTC
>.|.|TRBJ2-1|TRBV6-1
CASSERYNEQFF
TGTGCCAGCAGTGAACGGTACAATGAGCAGTTCTTC
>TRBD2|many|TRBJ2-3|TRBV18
CASSPIAGTSGRQDTQYF
TGTGCCAGCTCACCCATTGCCGGGACTAGCGGGAGGCAAGATACGCAGTATTTT
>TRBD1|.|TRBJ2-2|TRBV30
CATTGGTRDTGELFF
TGTGCCACGACAGGGGGCACTCGAGACACCGGGGAGCTGTTTTTT
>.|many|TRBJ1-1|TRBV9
CASSVGLQANTEAFF
TGTGCCAGCAGCGTAGGGTTACAGGCGAACACTGAAGCTTTCTTT
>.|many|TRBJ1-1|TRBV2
CASRGTANEAFF
TGTGCCAGCAGAGGAACCGCGAATGAAGCTTTCTTT
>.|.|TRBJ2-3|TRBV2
CATPGPSTDTQYF
TGTGCCACTCCGGGACCCAGCACAGATACGCAGTATTTT
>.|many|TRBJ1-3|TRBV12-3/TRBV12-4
CATSVLRGNTIYF
TGTGCCACGTCCGTCTTGAGGGGAAACACCATATATTTT
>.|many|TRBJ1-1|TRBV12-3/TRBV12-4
CASSLSGSTEAFF
TGTGCCAGCAGTTTATCCGGGAGCACTGAAGCTTTCTTT
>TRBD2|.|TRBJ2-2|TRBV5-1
CASSQGTSFSGELFF
TGCGCCAGCAGCCAGGGGACTAGTTTCTCCGGGGAGCTGTTTTTT
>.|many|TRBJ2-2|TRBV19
CASSLPGYRNTGELFF
TGTGCCAGTAGCTTGCCGGGATACCGAAACACCGGGGAGCTGTTTTTT
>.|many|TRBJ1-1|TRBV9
CASSALAGTEAFF
TGTGCCAGCAGCGCTCTTGCCGGGACAGAAGCTTTCTTT
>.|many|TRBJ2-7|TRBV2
CASVLVLADYEQYF
TGTGCCAGCGTCTTGGTGCTCGCAGACTACGAGCAGTACTTC
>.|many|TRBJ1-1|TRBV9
CASSVGLDSWAEAFF
TGTGCCAGCAGCGTCGGACTGGACAGCTGGGCTGAAGCTTTCTTT
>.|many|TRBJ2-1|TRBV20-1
CSARFSYNEQFF
TGCAGTGCTAGATTCTCCTACAATGAGCAGTTCTTC
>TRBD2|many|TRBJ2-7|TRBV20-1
CSARDRGRGGTITGEQYF
TGCAGTGCTAGAGATCGCGGGAGGGGAGGCACAATTACCGGCGAGCAGTACTTC
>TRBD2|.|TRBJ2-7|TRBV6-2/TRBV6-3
CASRTSGVPEQYF
TGTGCCAGCAGGACTAGCGGGGTCCCCGAGCAGTACTTC
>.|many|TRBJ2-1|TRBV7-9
CASSLVGDAYNEQFF
TGTGCCAGCAGCTTAGTGGGGGACGCCTACAATGAGCAGTTCTTC
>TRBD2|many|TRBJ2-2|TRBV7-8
CASSATGLAQSTGELFF
TGTGCCAGCAGCGCAACGGGACTAGCGCAGTCCACCGGGGAGCTGTTTTTT
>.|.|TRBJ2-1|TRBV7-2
CASSFDVRTRNEQFF
TGTGCCAGCAGCTTTGATGTCCGCACGAGAAATGAGCAGTTCTTC
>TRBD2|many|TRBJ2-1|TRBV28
CASSTGGQNNEQFF
TGTGCCAGCAGCACGGGGGGGCAAAACAATGAGCAGTTCTTC
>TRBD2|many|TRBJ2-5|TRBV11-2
CASSSAGTSGTETQYF
TGTGCCAGCAGCTCCGCAGGGACTAGCGGGACAGAGACCCAGTACTTC
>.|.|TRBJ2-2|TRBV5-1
CASSSDKHPTGELFF
TGCGCCAGCAGCTCTGACAAACACCCCACCGGGGAGCTGTTTTTT
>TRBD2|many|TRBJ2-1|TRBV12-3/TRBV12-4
CASSPAGGLYNEQFF
TGTGCCAGCAGTCCAGCGGGAGGACTCTACAATGAGCAGTTCTTC
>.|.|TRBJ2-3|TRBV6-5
CAVRRDADTQYF
TGTGCCGTTCGGAGGGACGCAGATACGCAGTATTTT
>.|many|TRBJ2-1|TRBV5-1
CASSLVAGAYNEQFF
TGCGCCAGCAGCTTGGTGGCAGGGGCCTACAATGAGCAGTTCTTC
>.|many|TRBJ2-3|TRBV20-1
CSARDPILTDTQYF
TGCAGTGCTAGAGATCCAATCCTCACAGATACGCAGTATTTT
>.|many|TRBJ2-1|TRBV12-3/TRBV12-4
CASSETGSSYNEQFF
TGTGCCAGCAGTGAAACAGGGAGCTCCTACAATGAGCAGTTCTTC
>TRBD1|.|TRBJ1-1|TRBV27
CASSLYGQGNTEAFF
TGTGCCAGCAGTTTATATGGACAGGGCAACACTGAAGCTTTCTTT
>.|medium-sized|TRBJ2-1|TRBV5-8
CASSLGERGAHYNEQFF
TGTGCCAGCAGCTTGGGTGAGAGGGGGGCACACTACAATGAGCAGTTCTTC
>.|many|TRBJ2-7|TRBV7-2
CASSPKWEQYF
TGTGCCAGCAGCCCAAAATGGGAGCAGTACTTC
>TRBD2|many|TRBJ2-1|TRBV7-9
CASRGGRHNEQFF
TGTGCCAGCAGAGGCGGGAGACACAATGAGCAGTTCTTC
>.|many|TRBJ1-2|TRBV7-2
CASSLAGAGIYGYTF
TGTGCCAGCAGCTTAGCAGGTGCGGGGATCTATGGCTACACCTTC
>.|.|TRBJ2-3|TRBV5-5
CASSTSWSDTQYF
TGTGCCAGCAGCACAAGTTGGTCAGATACGCAGTATTTT
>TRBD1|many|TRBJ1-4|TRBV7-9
CASSLTGGGNEKLFF
TGTGCCAGCAGCCTTACAGGGGGCGGGAATGAAAAACTGTTTTTT
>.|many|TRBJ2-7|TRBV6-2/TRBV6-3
CASELFSDYEQYF
TGTGCCAGCGAACTCTTCTCCGATTACGAGCAGTACTTC
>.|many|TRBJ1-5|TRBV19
CATQIRFGNRKSQPQHF
TGTGCCACTCAAATACGATTCGGGAACAGAAAGTCTCAGCCCCAGCATTTT
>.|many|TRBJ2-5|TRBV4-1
CASSPTSYNRETQYF
TGCGCCAGCAGCCCGACATCCTACAACCGGGAGACCCAGTACTTC